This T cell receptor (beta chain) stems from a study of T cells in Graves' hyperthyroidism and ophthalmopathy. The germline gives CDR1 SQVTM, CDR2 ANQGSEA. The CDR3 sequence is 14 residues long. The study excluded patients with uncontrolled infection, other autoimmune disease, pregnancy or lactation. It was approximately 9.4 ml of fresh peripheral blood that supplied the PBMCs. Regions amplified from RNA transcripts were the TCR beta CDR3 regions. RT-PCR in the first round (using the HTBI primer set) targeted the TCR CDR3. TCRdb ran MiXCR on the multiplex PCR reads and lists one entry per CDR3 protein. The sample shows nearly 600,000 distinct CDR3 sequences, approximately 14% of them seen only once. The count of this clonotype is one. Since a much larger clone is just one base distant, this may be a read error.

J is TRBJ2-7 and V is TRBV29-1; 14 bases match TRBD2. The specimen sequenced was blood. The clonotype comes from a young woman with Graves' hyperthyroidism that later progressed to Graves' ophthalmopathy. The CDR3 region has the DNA TGCAGCGGACTAGCGGGAGGGTTAGGCCACGAGCTGTACTTC. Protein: CSGLAGGLGHELYF.